This TCR beta chain emerged from a study of blood T cell repertoires in COVID-19. On the study more broadly: From the United States, Italy and Spain came samples of acute and convalescent COVID-19.

The data were produced by immunoSEQ multiplex PCR, yet TCRdb's version contains in-frame clones alone and is incomplete. The top ten hold about 9.4% of the sample, which has over 100,000 clones, around 88% seen once. The receptor was derived from a middle-aged man with acute or convalescent COVID-19. The material sequenced was peripheral blood.

The CDR3 DNA is TGTGCCAGCAGCGTAGGTAGCGGGAGTGCCCCAGGGTTCCAGTATTTT. It encodes CASSVGSGSAPGFQYF. The chain combines TRBV9 with TRBJ2-3; 9 positions match TRBD2. V shed 0 bases, J shed 12 bases, and the junction held 14 bases outside the gene matches. The CDR3 consists of 16 residues. The germline V gene has CDR1 SGDLS and CDR2 YYNGEE.